This TCR beta chain derives from a study of T cell responses to AZD1222 COVID-19 vaccine. Notes on the study in general: Close to half of all spike-specific TCRs reportedly target regions of the variants that are unmutated. Elevations in Spike-specific TCR breadth and depth followed administration of two AZD1222 doses.

Of note for this clone: The antigen is undetermined.

Measured with immunoSEQ multiplex PCR; TCRdb has only the in-frame clones, and not every one. The sample includes some 54,000 clones, roughly 87% of them seen just once. This clonotype was obtained from an adult in good health. The specimen was peripheral blood, collected on day 0 of AZD1222 vaccination.

CDR3 loop: CASSLEPDRNYGYTF. For the CDR3, the DNA is TGTGCCAGCAGCTTAGAACCGGACAGGAACTATGGCTACACCTTC. The genes are TRBV7-9 and TRBJ1-2; 7 bases fit TRBD1. Germline V CDR1 and CDR2: SEHNR, FQNEAQ (reference sequence). With V trimmed by 1 base and J by 2 bases, 4 bases remained unmatched. CDR3 length: 15 amino acids.